The 21 T cell receptor beta chains below come from one sample, sequenced in a study of blood T cell repertoires in COVID-19. Clones were sequenced by immunoSEQ multiplex PCR, and TCRdb holds only the in-frame ones, with some missing. This sample has about 170,000 clones, with about 86% found just once. Sequenced input: peripheral blood. The receptors originated from a woman in her 70s who had recovered from COVID-19.

The chain uses TRBV12-5 and TRBJ1-1; tentative D call: TRBD1 (5 bases). CDR3 size: 15 residues. V was cut by 1 base and J by 3 bases, with 12 bases left in between. Germline CDR1 LGHNT, CDR2 FRNRAP. DNA for the CDR3: TGTGCTAGTGGTTTGGAGATTGACAGATACACTGAAGCTTTCTTT. Translating it yields CASGLEIDRYTEAFF. Combining the CDR3 with reference TRBV12-5 and TRBJ1-1 gives the whole variable domain DARVTQTPRHKVTEMGQEVTMRCQPILGHNTVFWYRQTMMQGLELLAYFRNRAPLDDSGMPKDRFSAEMPDATLATLKIQPSEPRDSAVYFCASGLEIDRYTEAFFGQGTRLTVV.

This sequence joins TRBV7-6 and TRBJ2-1, with a tentative D call TRBD1 (6 bases). CDR1 is SGHVS and CDR2 is FNYEAQ in the germline V gene. The CDR3 loop spans 14 amino acids. V lost 3 bases and J 6 bases, leaving 12 bases between the germline ends. CDR3 sequence reads: CASSFPGHSNEQFF. The CDR3, as DNA: TGTGCCAGCAGCTTCCCGGGACACAGCAATGAGCAGTTCTTC. Full variable domain (outside the CDR3, taken from reference TRBV7-6 and TRBJ2-1): GAGVSQSPRYKVTKRGQDVALRCDPISGHVSLYWYRQALGQGPEFLTYFNYEAQQDKSGLPNDRFSAERPEGSISTLTIQRTEQRDSAMYRCASSFPGHSNEQFFGPGTRLTVL.

In DNA form, the CDR3 reads TGTGCCAGCAGCCCTCAGGGGGCGAGGGCTAATGAAAAACTGTTTTTT. It codes for CASSPQGARANEKLFF. The chain has TRBV5-8 and TRBJ1-4, with 8 bases matching TRBD1. Trimming removed 4 bases from V and 3 bases from J; junction bases left unmatched: 8. The CDR3 runs to 16 residues. The V gene's germline CDR1 is SGHTS and CDR2 YDEGEE.

A word on this clone: The sample carries other DNA sequences with the same CDR3. This chain connects TRBV5-1 to TRBJ2-1, with D uncertain. The CDR3 is made up of 13 amino acids. Germline V lookup: CDR1 SGHRS, CDR2 YFSETQ. The germline V and J ends were trimmed by 0 bases and 6 bases, with 7 bases remaining between them. CDR3 region: CASSLGGTNEQFF. The CDR3 DNA reads as TGCGCCAGCAGCTTGGGCGGTACCAATGAGCAGTTCTTC.

The chain has TRBV20-1 and TRBJ1-6, with a weak D call TRBD1 (5 bases). Between the trimmed V and J ends, which lost 0 bases and 13 bases, there was a span of 7 bases. CDR3 length: 11 amino acids. The germline V gene encodes CDR1 DFQATT and CDR2 SNEGSKA (reference sequence). The CDR3 coding sequence is TGCAGTGCTAGAGACCAGGGTCCCCTCCACTTT. Protein: CSARDQGPLHF.

CDR3 nucleotides: TGTGCCAGCAGCTTATCCGGAGGGACCCTAACCGCGGCGATCACCTTC. Protein product: CASSLSGGTLTAAITF. This chain joins TRBV7-9 and TRBJ1-2, with TRBD1 as a possible D gene (5 bases). The V and J ends lost 2 bases and 13 bases respectively, with 26 bases between them. Germline V gene sequence: CDR1 SEHNR, CDR2 FQNEAQ (reference sequence). The CDR3 runs 16 residues.

Turning to this clone: Other DNA sequences in this sample translate to the same CDR3. The chain uses TRBV5-1 and TRBJ2-3, with TRBD2 matching over 10 bases. CDR3 length: 16 amino acids. Germline V gives CDR1 SGHRS, CDR2 YFSETQ. The V segment lost 4 bases and the J segment 0 bases; nucleotides outside the gene matches: 5. CDR3 nucleotide sequence: TGCGCCAGCAGCCCAGGACTAGCGGCCAGCACAGATACGCAGTATTTT. Its protein product is CASSPGLAASTDTQYF.

CDR3 amino acids: CASSQGPGNQPQHF. In nucleotides, the CDR3 is TGTGCCAGCAGCCAGGGCCCTGGCAATCAGCCCCAGCATTTT. The chain is built from TRBV6-5 and TRBJ1-5, with a weak D call TRBD1 (5 bases). CDR3 length: 14 amino acids. V lost 6 bases and J 2 bases, leaving 11 bases between the germline ends. Germline assignment: CDR1 MNHEY and CDR2 SVGAGI.

The genes are TRBV7-9 and TRBJ1-3; D gene unclear. Trimming pared 1 base from V and 0 bases from J, leaving 10 bases between. Germline V gives CDR1 SEHNR, CDR2 FQNEAQ (reference sequence). This CDR3 has 16 amino acids. CDR3 sequence reads: CASSLGAPSSGNTIYF. The CDR3 DNA reads TGTGCCAGCAGCTTAGGAGCACCCTCCTCTGGAAACACCATATATTTT.

The chain recombines TRBV30 with TRBJ2-1, with 7 bases matching TRBD1. CDR1 is GTSNPN and CDR2 is SVGIG in the germline V gene (reference sequence). Unmatched junction bases numbered 15, after V lost 8 bases and J lost 8 bases. The CDR3 has 14 amino acids. CDR3 loop: CAGHTGTVNDEQFF. DNA for the CDR3: TGTGCCGGACACACCGGGACAGTAAATGATGAGCAGTTCTTC.

With regard to this clone: Other DNA variants within this sample encode the same CDR3. The chain is built from TRBV9 and TRBJ2-1, with unresolved D. The CDR3 spans 15 residues. Per germline, CDR1 SGDLS and CDR2 YYNGEE. V was clipped by 0 bases and J by 0 bases, with 7 bases between them. CDR3 DNA sequence: TGTGCCAGCAGCGTAGGTCCGAGCTCCTACAATGAGCAGTTCTTC. Protein sequence: CASSVGPSSYNEQFF.

The gene calls are TRBV24-1 and TRBJ1-4, with TRBD1 matching over 12 bases. The J segment lost 1 base and the V segment lost 10 bases, leaving 15 bases of the junction unmatched. Germline V gene lookup returns CDR1 KGHDR and CDR2 SFDVKD. CDR3 length: 19 residues. CDR3 coding DNA: TGTGCCACAGCGGGGTCTGGGACAGGGGGCTGGGTAACTAATGAAAAACTGTTTTTT. This codes for CATAGSGTGGWVTNEKLFF.

The J gene is TRBJ2-5, the V gene TRBV6-5, with 9 positions matching TRBD2. Looked up from germline, CDR1 is MNHEY and CDR2 is SVGAGI. The CDR3 is 15 residues long. The J segment lost 1 base and the V segment lost 6 bases, leaving 6 bases of the junction unmatched. The CDR3 DNA reads TGTGCCAGCAGGGCCTGGGGACTAGCCCAAGAGACCCAGTACTTC. Protein: CASRAWGLAQETQYF.

V is TRBV27 and J is TRBJ1-3, with TRBD1 matching over 9 bases. The CDR3 runs to 15 residues. The germline gives CDR1 MNHEY, CDR2 SMNVEV (reference sequence). V was clipped by 4 bases and J by 4 bases; unmatched bases: 5. Here the CDR3 DNA reads TGTGCCAGCAGTTGGACAGGGGCCGGAGGAAACACCATATATTTT. Its protein product is CASSWTGAGGNTIYF.

The chain combines TRBV18 with TRBJ1-1; no definite D call. The CDR3 runs to 15 residues. Trimming shortened V by 1 base and J by 0 bases, and 9 bases separated the two germline ends. Looked up from germline, CDR1 is KGHSH and CDR2 is LQKENI. The CDR3 region is CASSPQGGLNTEAFF. CDR3 nucleotides: TGTGCCAGCTCACCACAGGGAGGGCTGAACACTGAAGCTTTCTTT.

The chain joins TRBV20-1 to TRBJ1-1; the match to TRBD1 covers 7 bases. The junction had 8 bases not matched to a gene; V was cut back by 3 bases and J by 4 bases. The CDR3 contains 14 residues. Germline V gene data show CDR1 as DFQATT and CDR2 as SNEGSKA (reference sequence). The CDR3 DNA reads as TGCAGTGCTAGTGCCGTGGCAGGGGGCACTGAAGCTTTCTTT. Its translation: CSASAVAGGTEAFF.

This sequence joins TRBV6-2 or TRBV6-3 and TRBJ1-1, with D possibly being TRBD1 (5 bases). The ends were cut back, 1 base at V and 4 bases at J, with 16 bases in the middle. The length of the CDR3 is 16 residues. Germline CDR1 MNHEY, CDR2 SVGEGT. This CDR3 reads CASSYFNRSPVTEAFF. The CDR3 DNA follows: TGTGCCAGCAGTTACTTCAACAGGTCCCCGGTCACTGAAGCTTTCTTT.

The chain is built from TRBV3-1 (or the pseudogene TRBV3-2) and TRBJ1-2; the match to TRBD1 covers 9 bases. The germline gives CDR1 LGHDT, CDR2 YNNKEL (reference sequence). Germline trimming cut 4 bases from V and 2 bases from J; bases unmatched to any gene: 8. The CDR3 has 16 amino acids. CDR3 bases: TGTGCCAGCAGCCCCGGGACAGGGAAGGGGAACTATGGCTACACCTTC. It yields the protein CASSPGTGKGNYGYTF.

With regard to this clone: The same CDR3 can be traced to other DNA sequences in this sample. The rearrangement uses TRBV5-1 and TRBJ1-2; 9 bases agree with TRBD1. V was clipped by 3 bases and J by 5 bases; unmatched bases: 5. In germline, CDR1 is SGHRS, CDR2 YFSETQ. This CDR3 region has 14 residues. CDR3 in amino acids: CASSWGDRDYGYTF. The CDR3 coding sequence is TGCGCCAGCAGCTGGGGGGACAGGGATTATGGCTACACCTTC.

The rearrangement uses TRBV11-2 and TRBJ2-5; 7 nucleotides match TRBD2. From germline, CDR1 is SGHAT and CDR2 FQNNGV. Unmatched junction bases numbered 11, after V lost 5 bases and J lost 5 bases. The CDR3 runs to 15 residues. CDR3: CASSPWGGGGETQYF. For the CDR3, the DNA is TGTGCCAGCAGCCCTTGGGGCGGGGGAGGGGAGACCCAGTACTTC.

As to this clone: In the same sample, other DNA sequences code for this CDR3. The V gene is TRBV6-5, the J gene TRBJ2-7, with D possibly matching TRBD1 (5 bases). CDR3 length equals 14 residues. The V and J ends lost 2 bases and 2 bases respectively, with 10 bases between them. In germline, CDR1 is MNHEY, CDR2 SVGAGI. The CDR3 loop reads CASSYGAGTYEQYF. The CDR3 DNA sequence: TGTGCCAGCAGTTACGGGGCAGGAACCTACGAGCAGTACTTC.